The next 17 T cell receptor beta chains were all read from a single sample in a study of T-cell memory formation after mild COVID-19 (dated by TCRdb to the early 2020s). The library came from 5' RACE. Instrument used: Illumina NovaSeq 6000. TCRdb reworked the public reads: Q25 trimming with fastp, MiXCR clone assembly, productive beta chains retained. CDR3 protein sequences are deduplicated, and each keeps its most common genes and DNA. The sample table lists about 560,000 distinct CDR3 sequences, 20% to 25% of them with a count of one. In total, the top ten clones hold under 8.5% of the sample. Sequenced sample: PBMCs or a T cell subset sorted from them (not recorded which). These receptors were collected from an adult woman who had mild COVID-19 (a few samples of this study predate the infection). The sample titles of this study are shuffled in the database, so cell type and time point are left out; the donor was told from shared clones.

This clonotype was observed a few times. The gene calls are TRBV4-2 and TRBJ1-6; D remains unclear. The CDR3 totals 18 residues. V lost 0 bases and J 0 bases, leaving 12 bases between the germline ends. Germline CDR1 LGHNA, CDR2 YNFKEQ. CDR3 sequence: CASSQEPGWSSYNSPLHF. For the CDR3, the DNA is TGTGCCAGCAGCCAAGAGCCGGGCTGGAGCTCCTATAATTCACCCCTCCACTTT.

CDR3 loop: CASSLAASGSIDEQYF. DNA for the CDR3: TGTGCCAGCAGCTTAGCGGCTAGCGGGAGTATCGACGAGCAGTACTTC. The rearrangement uses TRBV7-6 and TRBJ2-7, with 10 nucleotides matching TRBD2. Per the germline V gene, CDR1 is SGHVS and CDR2 is FNYEAQ. V lost 0 bases to trimming and J lost 5 bases; unmatched junction nucleotides: 7. The CDR3 loop spans 16 amino acids.

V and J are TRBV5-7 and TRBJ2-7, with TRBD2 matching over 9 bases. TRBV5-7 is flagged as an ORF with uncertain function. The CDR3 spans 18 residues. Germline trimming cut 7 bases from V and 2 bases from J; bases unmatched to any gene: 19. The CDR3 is CASVLRVAGDFWPYEQYF. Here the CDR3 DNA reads TGTGCCAGCGTCCTTCGGGTAGCGGGAGACTTCTGGCCCTACGAGCAGTACTTC.

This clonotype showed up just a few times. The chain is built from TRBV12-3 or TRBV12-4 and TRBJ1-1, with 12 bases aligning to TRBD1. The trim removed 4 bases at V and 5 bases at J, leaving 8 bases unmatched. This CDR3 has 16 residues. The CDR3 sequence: CASSWGDRGRGTEAFF. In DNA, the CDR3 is TGTGCCAGCAGTTGGGGGGACAGGGGGCGCGGTACTGAAGCTTTCTTT.

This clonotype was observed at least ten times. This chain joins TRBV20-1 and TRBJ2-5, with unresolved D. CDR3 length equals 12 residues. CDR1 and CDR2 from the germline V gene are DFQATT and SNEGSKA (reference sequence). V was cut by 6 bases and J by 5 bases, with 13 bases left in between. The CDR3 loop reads CSATTRRETQYF. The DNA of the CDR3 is TGCAGTGCAACCACCAGAAGGGAGACCCAGTACTTC.

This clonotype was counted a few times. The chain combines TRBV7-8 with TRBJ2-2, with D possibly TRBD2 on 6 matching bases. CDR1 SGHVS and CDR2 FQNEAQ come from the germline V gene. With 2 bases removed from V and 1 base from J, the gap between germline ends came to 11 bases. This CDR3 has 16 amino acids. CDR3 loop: CASSLIRRENTGELFF. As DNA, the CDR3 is TGTGCCAGCAGCTTAATACGGCGGGAGAACACCGGGGAGCTGTTTTTT. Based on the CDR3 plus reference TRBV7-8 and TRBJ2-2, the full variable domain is GAGVSQSPRYKVAKRGQDVALRCDPISGHVSLFWYQQALGQGPEFLTYFQNEAQLDKSGLPSDRFFAERPEGSVSTLKIQRTQQEDSAVYLCASSLIRRENTGELFFGEGSRLTVL.

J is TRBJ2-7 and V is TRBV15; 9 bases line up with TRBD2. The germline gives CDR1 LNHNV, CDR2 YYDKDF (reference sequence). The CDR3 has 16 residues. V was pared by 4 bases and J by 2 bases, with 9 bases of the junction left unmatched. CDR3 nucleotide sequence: TGTGCCACCAGCACCGCCGCTAGCGGGGATACCTACGAGCAGTACTTC. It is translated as CATSTAASGDTYEQYF.

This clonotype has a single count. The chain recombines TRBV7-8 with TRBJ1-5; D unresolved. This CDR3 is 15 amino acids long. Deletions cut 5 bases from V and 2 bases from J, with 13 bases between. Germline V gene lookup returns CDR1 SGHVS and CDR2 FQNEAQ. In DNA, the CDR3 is TGTGCCAGCAGCGATATGGGCTTCGGCAATCAGCCCCAGCATTTT. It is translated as CASSDMGFGNQPQHF.

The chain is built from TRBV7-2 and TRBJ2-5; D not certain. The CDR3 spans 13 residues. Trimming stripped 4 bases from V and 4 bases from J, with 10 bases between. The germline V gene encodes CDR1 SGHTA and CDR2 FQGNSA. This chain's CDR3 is CASSSSTVETQYF. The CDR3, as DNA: TGTGCCAGCAGCTCCTCCACAGTAGAGACCCAGTACTTC. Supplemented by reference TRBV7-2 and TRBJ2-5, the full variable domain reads GAGVSQSPSNKVTEKGKDVELRCDPISGHTALYWYRQSLGQGLEFLIYFQGNSAPDKSGLPSDRFSAERTGGSVSTLTIQRTQQEDSAVYLCASSSSTVETQYFGPGTRLLVL.

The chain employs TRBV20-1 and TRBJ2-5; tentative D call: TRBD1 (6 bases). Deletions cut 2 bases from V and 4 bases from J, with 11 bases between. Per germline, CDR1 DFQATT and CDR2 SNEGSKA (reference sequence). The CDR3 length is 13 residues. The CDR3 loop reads CSARTGRRETQYF. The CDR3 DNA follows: TGCAGTGCTAGAACAGGGAGACGAGAGACCCAGTACTTC.

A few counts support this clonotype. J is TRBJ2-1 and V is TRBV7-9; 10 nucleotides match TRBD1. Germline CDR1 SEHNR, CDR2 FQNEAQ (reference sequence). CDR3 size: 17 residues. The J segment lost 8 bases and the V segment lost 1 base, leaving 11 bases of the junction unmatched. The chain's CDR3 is CASSLVRGDRGAHEQFF. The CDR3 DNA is TGTGCCAGCAGCTTAGTCCGAGGGGACAGGGGCGCCCATGAGCAGTTCTTC. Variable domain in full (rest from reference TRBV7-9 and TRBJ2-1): DTGVSQNPRHKITKRGQNVTFRCDPISEHNRLYWYRQTLGQGPEFLTYFQNEAQLEKSRLLSDRFSAERPKGSFSTLEIQRTEQGDSAMYLCASSLVRGDRGAHEQFFGPGTRLTVL.

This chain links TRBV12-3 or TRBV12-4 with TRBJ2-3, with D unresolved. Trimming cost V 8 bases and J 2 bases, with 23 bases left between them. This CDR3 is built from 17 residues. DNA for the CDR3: TGTGCCAGCGGACCCGGGCAGACAAAATCCCTCACAGATACGCAGTATTTT. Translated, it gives CASGPGQTKSLTDTQYF.

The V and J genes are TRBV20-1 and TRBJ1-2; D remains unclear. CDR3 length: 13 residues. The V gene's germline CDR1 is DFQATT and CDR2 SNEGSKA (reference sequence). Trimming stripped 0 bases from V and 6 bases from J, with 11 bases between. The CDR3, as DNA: TGCAGTGCTAGAGAATCACTTTCCGATGGCTACACCTTC. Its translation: CSARESLSDGYTF.

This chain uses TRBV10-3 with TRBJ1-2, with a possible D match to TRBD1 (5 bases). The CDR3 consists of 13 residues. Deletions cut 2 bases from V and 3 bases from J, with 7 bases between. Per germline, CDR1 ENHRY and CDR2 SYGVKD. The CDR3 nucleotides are TGTGCCATCAGTGAGGAACAGGACTATGGCTACACCTTC. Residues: CAISEEQDYGYTF.

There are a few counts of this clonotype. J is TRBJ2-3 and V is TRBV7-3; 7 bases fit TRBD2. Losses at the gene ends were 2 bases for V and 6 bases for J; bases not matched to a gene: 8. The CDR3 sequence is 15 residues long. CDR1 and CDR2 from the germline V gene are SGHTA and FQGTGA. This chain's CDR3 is CASSLGGVRSDTQYF. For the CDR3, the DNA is TGTGCCAGCAGCTTAGGGGGGGTCCGGTCCGATACGCAGTATTTT. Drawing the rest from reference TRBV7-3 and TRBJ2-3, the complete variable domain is GAGVSQTPSNKVTEKGKYVELRCDPISGHTALYWYRQSLGQGPEFLIYFQGTGAADDSGLPNDRFFAVRPEGSVSTLKIQRTERGDSAVYLCASSLGGVRSDTQYFGPGTRLTVL.

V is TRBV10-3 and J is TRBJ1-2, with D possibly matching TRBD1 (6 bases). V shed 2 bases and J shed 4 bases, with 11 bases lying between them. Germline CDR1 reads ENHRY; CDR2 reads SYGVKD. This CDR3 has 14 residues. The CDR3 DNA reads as TGTGCCATCAGTGAGCAGGGGACGGGCTATGGCTACACCTTC. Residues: CAISEQGTGYGYTF.

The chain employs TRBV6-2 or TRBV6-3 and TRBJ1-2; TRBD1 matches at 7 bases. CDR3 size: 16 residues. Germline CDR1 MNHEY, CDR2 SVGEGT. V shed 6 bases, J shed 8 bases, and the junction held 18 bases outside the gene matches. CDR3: CASSRAPVGQGVGYTF. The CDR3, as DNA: TGTGCCAGCAGCCGCGCCCCCGTTGGGCAGGGGGTAGGCTACACCTTC.